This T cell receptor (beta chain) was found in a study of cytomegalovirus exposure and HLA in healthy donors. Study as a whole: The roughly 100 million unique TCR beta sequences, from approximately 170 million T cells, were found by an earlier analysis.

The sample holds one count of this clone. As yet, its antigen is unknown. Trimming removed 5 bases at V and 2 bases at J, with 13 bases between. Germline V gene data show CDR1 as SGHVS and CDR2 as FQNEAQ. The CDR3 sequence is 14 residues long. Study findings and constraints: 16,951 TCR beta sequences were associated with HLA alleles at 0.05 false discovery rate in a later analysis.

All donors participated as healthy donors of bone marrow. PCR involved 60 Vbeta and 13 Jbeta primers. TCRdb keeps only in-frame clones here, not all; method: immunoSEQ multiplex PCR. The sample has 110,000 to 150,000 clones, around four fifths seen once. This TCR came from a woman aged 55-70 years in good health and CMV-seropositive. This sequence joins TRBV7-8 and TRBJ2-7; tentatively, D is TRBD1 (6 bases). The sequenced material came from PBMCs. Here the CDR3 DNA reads TGTGCCAGCAGCCGGGACCGGGACACCTACGAGCAGTACTTC. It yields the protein CASSRDRDTYEQYF.